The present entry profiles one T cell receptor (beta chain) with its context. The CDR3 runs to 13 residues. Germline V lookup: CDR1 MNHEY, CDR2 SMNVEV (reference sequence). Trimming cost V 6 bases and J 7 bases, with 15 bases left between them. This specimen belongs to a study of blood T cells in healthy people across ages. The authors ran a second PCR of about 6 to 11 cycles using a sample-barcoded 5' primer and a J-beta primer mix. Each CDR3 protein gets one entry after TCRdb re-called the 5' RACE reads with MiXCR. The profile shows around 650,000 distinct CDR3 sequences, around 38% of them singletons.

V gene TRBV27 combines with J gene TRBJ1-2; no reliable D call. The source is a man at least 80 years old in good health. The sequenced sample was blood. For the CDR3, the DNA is TGTGCCAGCAGAACGACACGGATGGGTGGCTACACCTTC. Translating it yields CASRTTRMGGYTF.